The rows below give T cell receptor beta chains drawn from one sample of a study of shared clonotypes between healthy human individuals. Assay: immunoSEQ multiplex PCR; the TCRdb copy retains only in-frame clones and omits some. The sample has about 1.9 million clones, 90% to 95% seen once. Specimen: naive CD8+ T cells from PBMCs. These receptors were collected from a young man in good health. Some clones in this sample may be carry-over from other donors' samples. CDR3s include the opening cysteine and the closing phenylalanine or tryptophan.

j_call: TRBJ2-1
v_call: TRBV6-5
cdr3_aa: CASSPLAGGTYEQFF

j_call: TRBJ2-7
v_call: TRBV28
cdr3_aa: CASSLTGVSYEQYF

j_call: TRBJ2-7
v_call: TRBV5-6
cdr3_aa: CASSFRERGYEQYF

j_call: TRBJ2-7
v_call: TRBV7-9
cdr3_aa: CASSFSGPTYEQYF

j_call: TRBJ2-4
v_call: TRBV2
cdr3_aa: CASSSHGTFDQYF

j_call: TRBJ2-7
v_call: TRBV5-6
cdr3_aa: CASSLVSGEQYF

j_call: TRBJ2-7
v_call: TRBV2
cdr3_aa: CASSPSGHEQYF

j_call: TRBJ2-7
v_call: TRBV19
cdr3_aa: CASSKERESHEQYF

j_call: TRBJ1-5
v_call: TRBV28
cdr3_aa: CASSLRTLGPQHF

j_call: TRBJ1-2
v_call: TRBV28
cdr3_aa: CASSAAGWASYGYTF

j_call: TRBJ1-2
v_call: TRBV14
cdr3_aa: CASSPLQPAPGRYGYTF

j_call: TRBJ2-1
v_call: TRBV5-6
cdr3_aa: CASSFGLADFPWYNEQFF

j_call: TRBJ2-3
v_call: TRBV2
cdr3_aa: CASGPYNTQYF

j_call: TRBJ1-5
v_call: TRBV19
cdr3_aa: CASSLGLYSNQPQHF

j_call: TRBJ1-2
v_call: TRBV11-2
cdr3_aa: CASSLVELSYGYTF

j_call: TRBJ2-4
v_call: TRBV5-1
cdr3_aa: CASSLGDIPLTKNIQYF

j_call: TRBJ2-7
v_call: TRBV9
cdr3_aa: CASSTLNQHEQYF

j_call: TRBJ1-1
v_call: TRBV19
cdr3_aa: CAARTGQLGTEAFF

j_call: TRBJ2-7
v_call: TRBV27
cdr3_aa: CASKGLALEQYF

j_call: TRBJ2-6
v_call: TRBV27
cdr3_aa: CASMVGAGANVLTF

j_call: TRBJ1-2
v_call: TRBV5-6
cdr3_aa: CASSLGQGVGGYTF

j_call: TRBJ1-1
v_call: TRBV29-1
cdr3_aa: CSVEDLAGEAFF

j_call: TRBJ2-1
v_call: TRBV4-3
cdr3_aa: CASSQGTSSNEQFF

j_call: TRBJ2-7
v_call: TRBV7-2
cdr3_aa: CASGGAQDYEQYF

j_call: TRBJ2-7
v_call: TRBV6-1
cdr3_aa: CASGWLAGDYEQYF

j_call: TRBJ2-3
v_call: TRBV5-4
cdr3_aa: CASSLGTSMRGTDTQYF

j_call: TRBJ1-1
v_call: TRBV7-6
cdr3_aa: CASSYRRGTGAWTEAFF

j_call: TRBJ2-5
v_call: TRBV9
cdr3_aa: CASSVEQNLGETQYF

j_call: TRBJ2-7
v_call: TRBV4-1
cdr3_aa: CASSQSVRSTGDEQYF

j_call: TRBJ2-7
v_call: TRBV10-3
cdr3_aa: CAISEGSSYEQYF

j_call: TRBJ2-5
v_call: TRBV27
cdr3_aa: CASSSILAGVRETQYF

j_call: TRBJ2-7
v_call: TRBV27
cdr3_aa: CASRSYTYEQYF

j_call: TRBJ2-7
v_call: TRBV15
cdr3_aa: CATSKVTTTGAYEQYF

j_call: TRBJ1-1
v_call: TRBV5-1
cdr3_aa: CASSLGTGMIRGNTEAFF

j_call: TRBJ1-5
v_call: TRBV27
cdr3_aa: CASSLFIPTGAHQPQHF

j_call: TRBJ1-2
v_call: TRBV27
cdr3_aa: CASAFNKGYEGKHGYTF

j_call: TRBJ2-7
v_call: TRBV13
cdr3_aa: CASSFGRSSYEQYF

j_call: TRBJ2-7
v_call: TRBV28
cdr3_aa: CASRPSVGRGRAPYEQYF

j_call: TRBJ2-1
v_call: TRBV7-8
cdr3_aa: CASSLGWVTYNEQFF

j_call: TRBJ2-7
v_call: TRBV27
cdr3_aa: CASSPKPSPRSEQYF

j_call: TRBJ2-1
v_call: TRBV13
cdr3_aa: CASRYQGNEQFF

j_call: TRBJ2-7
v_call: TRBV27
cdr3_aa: CASSLAASSYEQYF

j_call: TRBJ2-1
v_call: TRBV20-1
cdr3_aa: CSARDSEQFF

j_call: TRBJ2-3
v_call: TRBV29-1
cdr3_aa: CSAKGTSGSIWGTDTQYF

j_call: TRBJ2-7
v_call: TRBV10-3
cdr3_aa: CAISESTGPPAQQYF

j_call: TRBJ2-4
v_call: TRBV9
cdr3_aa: CASSVGGGAMNIQYF

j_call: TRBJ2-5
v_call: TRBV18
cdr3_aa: CASSPDMTGQETQYF

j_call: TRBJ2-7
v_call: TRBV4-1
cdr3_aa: CASSQWRGEQYF

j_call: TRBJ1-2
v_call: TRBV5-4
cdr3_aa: CASSLALEGEGYTF

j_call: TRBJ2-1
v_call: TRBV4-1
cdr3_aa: CASSQDANEQFF